Listed below are T cell receptor beta chains from one sample, sequenced in a study of response to subunit inactivated influenza vaccine. MiXCR, run by TCRdb on the RT-PCR reads, gives a single entry per CDR3 protein. In the table there are roughly 710,000 distinct CDR3 sequences, 14% of which are singletons. The sequenced sample was PBMCs from blood, obtained around 14 days before vaccination. The receptors were gathered from a man in his fifties who received an inactivated influenza vaccine. CDR3s include the opening cysteine and the closing phenylalanine or tryptophan. A D gene is named only where the DNA matches it firmly. Clone size appears in some rows only: once, few, many, or a class for an expanded clone.

D gene	CDR3 length	clone size	V gene	J gene	CDR3 protein	CDR3 DNA
TRBD2	15	NA	TRBV20-1	TRBJ2-2	CSANLAGVTTGELFF	TGCAGTGCTAACCTAGCGGGCGTAACCACCGGGGAGCTGTTTTTT
NA	15	NA	TRBV29-1	TRBJ1-2	CSVEDGRYPNYGYTF	TGCAGCGTTGAAGATGGTAGATATCCTAACTATGGCTACACCTTC
TRBD2	12	NA	TRBV20-1	TRBJ2-1	CSARLAGGIPFF	TGCAGTGCGAGACTAGCGGGGGGGATCCCGTTCTTC
NA	16	NA	TRBV5-1	TRBJ2-3	CASSPAGTYATDTQYF	TGCGCCAGCAGCCCGGCGGGGACTTATGCCACAGATACGCAGTATTTT
NA	15	NA	TRBV5-1	TRBJ2-1	CASSLIPGPDNEQFF	TGCGCCAGCAGCTTAATACCAGGGCCCGACAATGAGCAGTTCTTC
NA	14	NA	TRBV20-1	TRBJ2-3	CSAVGGPSTDTQCF	TGCAGTGCTGTCGGGGGGCCTAGCACAGATACGCAGTGTTTT
TRBD2	12	NA	TRBV3-1	TRBJ2-5	CASSREGRTQYF	TGTGCCAGCTCCCGGGAGGGCCGGACCCAGTACTTC
TRBD1	19	NA	TRBV6-5	TRBJ2-6	CASSYAQGQGRSGANVLTF	TGTGCCAGCAGTTATGCCCAGGGACAGGGGAGATCTGGGGCCAACGTCCTGACTTTC
NA	13	few	TRBV18	TRBJ1-4	CASSPGTEEKLFF	TGTGCCAGCTCTCCCGGGACGGAAGAAAAACTGTTTTTT
NA	17	NA	TRBV10-2	TRBJ2-6	CASSESMGGYGANVLTF	TGCGCCAGCAGTGAGTCCATGGGGGGTTATGGGGCCAACGTCCTGACTTTC
TRBD2	15	few	TRBV5-1	TRBJ2-3	CASSFPGGITDTQYF	TGCGCCAGCAGCTTTCCGGGAGGGATCACAGATACGCAGTATTTT
NA	14	few	TRBV5-6	TRBJ2-5	CASSFSGRWETQYF	TGTGCCAGCAGCTTTTCTGGCCGGTGGGAGACCCAGTACTTC
NA	15	NA	TRBV5-1	TRBJ2-2	CASSPERVNTGELFF	TGCGCCAGCAGCCCCGAGCGGGTGAACACCGGGGAGCTGTTTTTT
NA	13	NA	TRBV29-1	TRBJ2-2	CSGETGKTGELFF	TGCAGCGGCGAAACAGGGAAGACCGGGGAGCTGTTTTTT
NA	14	many	TRBV10-3	TRBJ2-7	CAISDLRSSYEQYF	TGTGCCATCAGTGACCTCCGTAGCTCCTACGAGCAGTACTTC
NA	14	few	TRBV5-1	TRBJ2-5	CASSGLGNQETQYF	TGCGCCAGCAGCGGGCTGGGGAACCAAGAGACCCAGTACTTC
NA	11	NA	TRBV28	TRBJ2-7	CASARRYEQYF	TGTGCCTCGGCGAGGAGATACGAGCAGTACTTC
NA	21	NA	TRBV28	TRBJ2-7	CASSFYTPFRGDRRSSYGQYF	TGTGCCAGCAGTTTTTATACCCCCTTTCGGGGTGACAGGCGAAGCTCCTACGGGCAGTACTTC
NA	15	NA	TRBV28	TRBJ2-5	CATGGWRDSKETQYF	TGTGCCACCGGGGGTTGGCGGGACAGCAAAGAGACCCAGTACTTC
TRBD1	14	few	TRBV12-3/TRBV12-4	TRBJ2-7	CASSRQGGGYEQYF	TGTGCCAGCAGCAGACAGGGGGGGGGCTACGAGCAGTACTTC
TRBD1	14	few	TRBV5-1	TRBJ1-1	CASSGGQGETEAFF	TGCGCCAGCAGCGGAGGACAGGGAGAAACTGAAGCTTTCTTT
TRBD1	17	few	TRBV12-3/TRBV12-4	TRBJ2-2	CASSPRTGGANTGELFF	TGTGCCAGCAGTCCTCGGACAGGGGGAGCGAACACCGGGGAGCTGTTTTTT
NA	13	NA	TRBV9	TRBJ2-1	CASSVGSGNEQFF	TGTGCCAGCAGCGTAGGCTCTGGGAATGAGCAGTTCTTC
NA	11	few	TRBV2	TRBJ2-7	CASSEVGLQYF	TGTGCCAGCAGTGAAGTGGGTTTGCAGTACTTC
TRBD2	18	NA	TRBV4-3	TRBJ2-3	CASSLGLADTRGTDTQYF	TGCGCCAGCAGCCTTGGACTAGCGGATACACGGGGCACAGATACGCAGTATTTT
NA	15	few	TRBV30	TRBJ1-5	CAWSGGGNSNQPQHF	TGTGCCTGGAGTGGTGGAGGTAATAGCAATCAGCCCCAGCATTTT
NA	16	few	TRBV7-9	TRBJ2-7	CASSILPVKAFHEQYF	TGTGCCAGCAGCATCCTGCCAGTAAAAGCTTTTCACGAGCAGTACTTC
NA	15	NA	TRBV5-6	TRBJ2-5	CASSPTAGTQETQYF	TGTGCCAGCTCCCCTACTGCGGGAACCCAAGAGACCCAGTACTTC
NA	14	NA	TRBV12-3/TRBV12-4	TRBJ2-7	CASSFYSGAGEQYF	TGTGCCAGCAGTTTCTACTCAGGGGCTGGGGAGCAGTACTTC
TRBD2	15	once	TRBV7-2	TRBJ2-2	CVSRTLAGVVGELFF	TGTGTCAGCAGGACCCTAGCGGGAGTGGTCGGGGAGCTGTTTTTT
NA	14	NA	TRBV19	TRBJ1-4	CASRLTSGSEKLFF	TGTGCCAGTAGGTTGACCTCGGGGAGTGAAAAACTGTTTTTT
TRBD1	14	NA	TRBV5-1	TRBJ1-1	CASSQGTGGFEAFF	TGCGCCAGCAGCCAGGGGACAGGGGGATTTGAAGCTTTCTTT
TRBD2	17	many	TRBV7-9	TRBJ2-1	CASSPRLAGGPYNEQFF	TGTGCCAGCAGCCCCCGACTAGCGGGAGGGCCCTACAATGAGCAGTTCTTC
NA	12	NA	TRBV4-2	TRBJ1-1	CASSQDGRGAFF	TGTGCCAGCAGCCAAGATGGCAGGGGCGCTTTCTTT
NA	19	NA	TRBV6-1	TRBJ2-1	CASSPTVGARADTYNEQFF	TGTGCCAGCAGTCCAACGGTCGGTGCGCGGGCGGATACCTACAATGAGCAGTTCTTC
NA	13	NA	TRBV4-3	TRBJ1-5	CASSQTANQPQHF	TGCGCCAGCAGCCAAACAGCAAATCAGCCCCAGCATTTT
TRBD2	17	many	TRBV28	TRBJ2-1	CASSLCRAGGPHCEQFF	TGTGCCAGCAGTTTATGCCGCGCGGGAGGGCCTCATTGTGAGCAGTTCTTC
TRBD2	17	few	TRBV15	TRBJ2-3	CATSRDRGTSWTDTQYF	TGTGCCACCAGCAGAGATCGGGGGACTAGCTGGACAGATACGCAGTATTTT
NA	13	many	TRBV4-3	TRBJ1-2	CASSQHVNYGYTF	TGCGCCAGCAGCCAACATGTGAACTATGGCTACACCTTC
NA	11	NA	TRBV4-2	TRBJ1-2	CASSPNIGYTF	TGTGCCAGCAGTCCAAATATTGGCTACACCTTC
NA	17	many	TRBV6-5	TRBJ2-5	CASSYLGGGGKQETQYF	TGTGCCAGCAGTTACTTGGGGGGGGGCGGTAAACAAGAGACCCAGTACTTC
NA	12	few	TRBV6-1	TRBJ2-3	CASRVDTDTQYF	TGTGCCAGCAGGGTTGACACAGATACGCAGTATTTT
TRBD1	14	few	TRBV4-2	TRBJ1-2	CASSQRQGPNGYTF	TGTGCCAGCAGCCAAAGACAGGGGCCCAATGGCTACACCTTC
NA	14	many	TRBV6-5	TRBJ1-1	CASSYFSGNTEAFF	TGTGCCAGCAGTTACTTTTCGGGGAACACTGAAGCTTTCTTT
TRBD2	17	many	TRBV27	TRBJ2-1	CASRRLATSSSYNEQFF	TGTGCCAGCAGACGACTAGCGACAAGTTCCTCCTACAATGAGCAGTTCTTC
TRBD1	14	NA	TRBV11-3	TRBJ1-5	CASSHDRGGQPQHF	TGTGCCAGCAGCCACGACAGGGGAGGTCAGCCCCAGCATTTT
TRBD1	14	many	TRBV6-1	TRBJ1-1	CASSLGTGRTEAFF	TGTGCCAGCAGTCTGGGGACAGGGAGGACTGAAGCTTTCTTT
TRBD2	14	NA	TRBV29-1	TRBJ2-1	CVVRASGRYNEQFF	TGCGTTGTGCGGGCTAGCGGGAGATACAATGAGCAGTTCTTC
NA	12	NA	TRBV20-1	TRBJ2-1	CSARREDNEQFF	TGCAGTGCTAGACGGGAAGACAATGAGCAGTTCTTC
TRBD2	15	NA	TRBV3-1	TRBJ2-1	CASTELAGAYNEQFF	TGTGCCAGCACCGAACTAGCGGGAGCCTACAATGAGCAGTTCTTC
NA	16	few	TRBV27	TRBJ2-2	CASSRIGFANTGELFF	TGTGCCAGCAGTAGGATCGGGTTCGCGAACACCGGGGAGCTGTTTTTT
NA	14	NA	TRBV20-1	TRBJ1-2	CSARGTSGVYGYTF	TGCAGTGCTAGAGGGACCAGCGGTGTCTATGGCTACACCTTC
NA	14	NA	TRBV12-3/TRBV12-4	TRBJ2-1	CASSPQRYSNEQFF	TGTGCCAGCAGTCCCCAGCGATACTCCAATGAGCAGTTCTTC
NA	18	NA	TRBV6-1	TRBJ2-4	CASSEKVRPGVAKNIQYF	TGTGCCAGCAGTGAAAAAGTGCGTCCGGGAGTAGCCAAAAACATTCAGTACTTC
TRBD2	15	few	TRBV7-9	TRBJ2-1	CASSLAIAGDNEQFF	TGTGCCAGCAGCTTAGCGATAGCGGGGGACAATGAGCAGTTCTTC
TRBD1	14	NA	TRBV12-3/TRBV12-4	TRBJ1-5	CASSFDRVNQPQHF	TGTGCCAGCAGTTTCGACAGGGTCAATCAGCCCCAGCATTTT
NA	16	few	TRBV29-1	TRBJ2-1	CSVGSRDLFSYNEQFF	TGCAGCGTTGGGTCCCGAGACCTATTCTCCTACAATGAGCAGTTCTTC
TRBD1	15	NA	TRBV10-3	TRBJ1-6	CGISDPGQGLSPLHF	TGTGGCATCAGTGACCCGGGACAGGGTCTCTCACCCCTCCACTTT